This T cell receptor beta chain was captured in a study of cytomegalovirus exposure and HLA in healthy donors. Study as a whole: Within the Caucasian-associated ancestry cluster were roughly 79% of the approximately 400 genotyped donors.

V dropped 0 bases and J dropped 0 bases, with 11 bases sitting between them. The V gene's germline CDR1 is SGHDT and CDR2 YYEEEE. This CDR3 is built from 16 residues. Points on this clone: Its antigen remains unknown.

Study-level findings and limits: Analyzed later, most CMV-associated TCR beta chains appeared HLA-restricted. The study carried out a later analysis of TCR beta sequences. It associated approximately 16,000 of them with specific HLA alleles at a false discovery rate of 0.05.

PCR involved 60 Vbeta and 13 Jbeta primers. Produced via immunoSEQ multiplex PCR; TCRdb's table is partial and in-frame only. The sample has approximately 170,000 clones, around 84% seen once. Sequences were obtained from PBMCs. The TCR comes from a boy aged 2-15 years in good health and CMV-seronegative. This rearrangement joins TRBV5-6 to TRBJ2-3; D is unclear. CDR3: CASSLGSITSTDTQYF. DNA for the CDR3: TGTGCCAGCAGCTTGGGTTCTATCACTAGCACAGATACGCAGTATTTT.